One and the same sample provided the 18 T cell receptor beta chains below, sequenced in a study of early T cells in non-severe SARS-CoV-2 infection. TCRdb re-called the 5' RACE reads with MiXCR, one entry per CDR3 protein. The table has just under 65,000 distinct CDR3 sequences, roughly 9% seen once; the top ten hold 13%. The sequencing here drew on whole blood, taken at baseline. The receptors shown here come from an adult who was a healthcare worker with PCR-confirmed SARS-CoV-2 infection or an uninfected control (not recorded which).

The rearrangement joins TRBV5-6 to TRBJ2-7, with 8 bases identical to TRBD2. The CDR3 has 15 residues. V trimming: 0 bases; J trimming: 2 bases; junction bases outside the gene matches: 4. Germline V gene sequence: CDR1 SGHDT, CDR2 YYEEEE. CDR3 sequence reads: CASSLGLAGPYEQYF. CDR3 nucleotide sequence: TGTGCCAGCAGCTTGGGCCTAGCGGGCCCCTACGAGCAGTACTTC.

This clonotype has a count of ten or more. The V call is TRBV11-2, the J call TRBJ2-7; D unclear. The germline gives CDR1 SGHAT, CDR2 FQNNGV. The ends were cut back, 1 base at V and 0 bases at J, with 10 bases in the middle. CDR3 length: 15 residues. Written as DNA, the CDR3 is TGTGCCAGCAGCTTAGTTGTAGGCCACTCCTACGAGCAGTACTTC. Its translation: CASSLVVGHSYEQYF.

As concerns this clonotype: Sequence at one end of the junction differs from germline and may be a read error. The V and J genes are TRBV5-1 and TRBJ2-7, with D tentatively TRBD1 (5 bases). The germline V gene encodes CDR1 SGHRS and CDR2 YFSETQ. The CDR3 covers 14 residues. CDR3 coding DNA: TGCGCCAGCAGCTCTCTTGACAGACCATACGAGCAGCACTTC. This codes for CASSSLDRPYEQHF.

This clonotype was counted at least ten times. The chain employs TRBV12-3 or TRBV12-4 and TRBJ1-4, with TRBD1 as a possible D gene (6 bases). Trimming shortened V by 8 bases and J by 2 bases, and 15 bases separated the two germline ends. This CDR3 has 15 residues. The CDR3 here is CASRIRGNTNEKLFF. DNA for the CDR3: TGTGCCAGCCGTATAAGGGGGAACACTAATGAAAAACTGTTTTTT.

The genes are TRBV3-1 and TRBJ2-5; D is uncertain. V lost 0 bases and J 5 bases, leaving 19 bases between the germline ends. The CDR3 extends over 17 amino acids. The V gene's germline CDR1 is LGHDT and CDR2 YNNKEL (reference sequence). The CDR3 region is CASSQETELGYRETQYF. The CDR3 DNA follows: TGTGCCAGCAGCCAAGAAACGGAATTAGGTTACCGTGAGACCCAGTACTTC.

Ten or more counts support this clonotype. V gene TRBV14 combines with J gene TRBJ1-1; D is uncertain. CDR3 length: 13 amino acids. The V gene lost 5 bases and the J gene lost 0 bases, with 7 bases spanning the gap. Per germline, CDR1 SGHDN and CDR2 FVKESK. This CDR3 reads CASSLLLNTEAFF. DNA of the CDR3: TGTGCCAGCAGCTTGTTGTTGAACACTGAAGCTTTCTTT. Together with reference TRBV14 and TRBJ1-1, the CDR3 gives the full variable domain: EAGVTQFPSHSVIEKGQTVTLRCDPISGHDNLYWYRRVMGKEIKFLLHFVKESKQDESGMPNNRFLAERTGGTYSTLKVQPAELEDSGVYFCASSLLLNTEAFFGQGTRLTVV.

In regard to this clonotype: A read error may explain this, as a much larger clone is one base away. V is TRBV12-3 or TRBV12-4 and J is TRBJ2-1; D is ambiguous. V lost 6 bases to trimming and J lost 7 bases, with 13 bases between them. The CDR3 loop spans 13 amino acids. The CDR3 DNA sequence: TGTGCCAGCAGGGGGTACTCACGTAATGAGCAGTTCTTC. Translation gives CASRGYSRNEQFF.

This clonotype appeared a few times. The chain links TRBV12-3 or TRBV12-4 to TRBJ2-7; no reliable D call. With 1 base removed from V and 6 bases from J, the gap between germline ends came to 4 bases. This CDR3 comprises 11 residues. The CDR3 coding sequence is TGTGCCAGCAGTTTAGGTTTCGAGCAGTACTTC. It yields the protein CASSLGFEQYF.

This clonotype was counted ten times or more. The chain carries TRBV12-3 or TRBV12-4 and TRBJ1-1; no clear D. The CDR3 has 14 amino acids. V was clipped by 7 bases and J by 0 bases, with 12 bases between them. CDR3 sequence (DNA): TGTGCCAGCACCCTCCAGGTAATGAACACTGAAGCTTTCTTT. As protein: CASTLQVMNTEAFF.

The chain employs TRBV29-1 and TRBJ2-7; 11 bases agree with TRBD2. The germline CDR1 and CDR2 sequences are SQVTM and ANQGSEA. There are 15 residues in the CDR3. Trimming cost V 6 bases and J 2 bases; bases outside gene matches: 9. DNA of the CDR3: TGCAGCGTGCCCGGGACTAGCGGAGAGGCCTACGAGCAGTACTTC. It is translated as CSVPGTSGEAYEQYF.

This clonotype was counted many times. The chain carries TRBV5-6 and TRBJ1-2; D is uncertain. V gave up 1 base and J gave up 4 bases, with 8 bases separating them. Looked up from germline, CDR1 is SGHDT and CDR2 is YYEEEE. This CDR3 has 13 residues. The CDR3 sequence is CASSLIRAYGYTF. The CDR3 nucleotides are TGTGCCAGCAGCTTGATAAGAGCCTATGGCTACACCTTC.

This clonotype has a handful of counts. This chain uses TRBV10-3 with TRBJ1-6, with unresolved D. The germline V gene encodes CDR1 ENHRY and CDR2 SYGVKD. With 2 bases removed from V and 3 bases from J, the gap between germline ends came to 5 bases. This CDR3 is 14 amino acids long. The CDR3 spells CAISELNYNSPLHF. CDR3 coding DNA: TGTGCCATCAGTGAGCTCAACTATAATTCACCCCTCCACTTT.

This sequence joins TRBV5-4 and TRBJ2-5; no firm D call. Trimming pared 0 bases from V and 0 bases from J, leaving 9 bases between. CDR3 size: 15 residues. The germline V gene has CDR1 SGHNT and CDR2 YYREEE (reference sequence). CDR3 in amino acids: CASSLELRHQETQYF. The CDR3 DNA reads TGTGCCAGCAGCTTGGAACTCAGACACCAAGAGACCCAGTACTTC.

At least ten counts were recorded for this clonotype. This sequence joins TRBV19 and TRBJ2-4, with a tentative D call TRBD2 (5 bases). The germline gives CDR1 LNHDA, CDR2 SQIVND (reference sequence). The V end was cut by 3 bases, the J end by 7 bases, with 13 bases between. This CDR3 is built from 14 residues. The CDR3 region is CASSIGLDKNIQYF. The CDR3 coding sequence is TGTGCCAGTAGTATCGGACTCGACAAGAACATTCAGTACTTC.

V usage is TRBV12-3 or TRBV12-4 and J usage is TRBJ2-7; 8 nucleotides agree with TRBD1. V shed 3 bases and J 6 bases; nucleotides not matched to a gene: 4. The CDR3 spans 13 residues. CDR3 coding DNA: TGTGCCAGCAGTTTTCAGGGGGCGCTCGAGCAGTACTTC. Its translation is CASSFQGALEQYF.

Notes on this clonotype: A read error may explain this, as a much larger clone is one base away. CDR3 in amino acids: CTSARSGNVDTQYF. For the CDR3, the DNA is TGTACCAGCGCCCGTAGCGGGAATGTAGATACGCAGTATTTT. The V call is TRBV7-9, the J call TRBJ2-3; 8 nucleotides match TRBD2. This CDR3 is 14 amino acids long. Germline assignment: CDR1 SEHNR and CDR2 FQNEAQ (reference sequence).

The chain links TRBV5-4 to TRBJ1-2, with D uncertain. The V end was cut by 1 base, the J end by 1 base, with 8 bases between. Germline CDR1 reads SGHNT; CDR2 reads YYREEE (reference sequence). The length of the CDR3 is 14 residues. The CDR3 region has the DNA TGTGCCAGCAGCTTGATACAGTATAACTATGGCTACACCTTC. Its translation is CASSLIQYNYGYTF. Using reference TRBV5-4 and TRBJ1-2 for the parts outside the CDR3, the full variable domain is ETGVTQSPTHLIKTRGQQVTLRCSSQSGHNTVSWYQQALGQGPQFIFQYYREEENGRGNFPPRFSGLQFPNYSSELNVNALELDDSALYLCASSLIQYNYGYTFGSGTRLTVV.

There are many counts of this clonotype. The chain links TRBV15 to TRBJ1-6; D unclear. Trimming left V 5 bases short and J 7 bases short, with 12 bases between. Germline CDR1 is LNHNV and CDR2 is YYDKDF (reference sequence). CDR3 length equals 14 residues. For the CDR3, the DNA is TGTGCCACCAGCCGATGGACGGAGAATTCACCCCTCCACTTT. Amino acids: CATSRWTENSPLHF.